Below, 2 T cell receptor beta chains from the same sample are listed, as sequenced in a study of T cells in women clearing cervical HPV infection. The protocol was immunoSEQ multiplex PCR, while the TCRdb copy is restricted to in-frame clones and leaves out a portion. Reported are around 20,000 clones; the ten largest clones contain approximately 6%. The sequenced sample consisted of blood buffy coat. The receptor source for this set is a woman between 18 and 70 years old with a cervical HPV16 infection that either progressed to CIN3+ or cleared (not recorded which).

The CDR3 reads CASSRQGSNTGELFF. Partial CDR3 DNA: TGTGCCAGCTCACGACAGGGGTCTAACACCGGGGAG. The gene calls are TRBV18 and TRBJ2-2, with TRBD1 matching over 8 bases. The missing CDR3 end, 3 residues past where the read stops, is filled in from the germline J gene. J gave up 2 bases and V 4 bases, and 3 bases lay outside the gene matches. The CDR3 sequence is 15 residues long. CDR1 is KGHSH, CDR2 LQKENI, per germline.

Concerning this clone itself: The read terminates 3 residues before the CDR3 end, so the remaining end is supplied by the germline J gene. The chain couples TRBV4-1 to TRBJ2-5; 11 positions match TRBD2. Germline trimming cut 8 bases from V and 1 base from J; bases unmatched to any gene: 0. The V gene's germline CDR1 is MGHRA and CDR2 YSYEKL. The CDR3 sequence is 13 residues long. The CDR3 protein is CASGTSGQETQYF. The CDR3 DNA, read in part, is TGCGCCAGCGGGACTAGCGGCCAAGAGACC.